The entry below gives a single T cell receptor beta chain sequence along with its context. Its antigen is not known. These data belong to a study of T cell responses to AZD1222 COVID-19 vaccine. General study results and limits: The sample set comprised mostly white British donors with more females, and clonal diversity was possibly underestimated. Regions 160-218 and 743-854 held dominance among vaccine-associated CD4 TCRs, which spanned spike.

The ends lost 9 bases at V and 5 bases at J; junction bases unmatched: 12. Germline V gene sequence: CDR1 LNHNV, CDR2 YYDKDF (reference sequence). This CDR3 is 14 amino acids long. Some clones are missing from TCRdb's copy, which holds only in-frame ones; the method was immunoSEQ multiplex PCR. The table lists about 150,000 clones, approximately 90% of them singletons. The sample was peripheral blood, taken on day 0 of AZD1222 vaccination. This clonotype originated in an adult in good health. The V gene is TRBV15, the J gene TRBJ1-1, with 7 bases lining up with TRBD1. The CDR3 spells CATSDRVGVTEAFF. CDR3 nucleotide sequence: TGTGCCACTTCAGACAGGGTCGGTGTGACTGAAGCTTTCTTT.